This paragraph covers one T cell receptor beta chain sequence. Its antigen remains unidentified. By quantitative 5'-RACE with molecular barcodes, the TCR beta libraries were made. TCRdb reprocessed the 5' RACE reads via MiXCR and lists one record per CDR3 protein. The table shows roughly 700,000 distinct CDR3 sequences, with around 19% occurring only once. The CDR3 has 13 amino acids. CDR1 is MNHEY and CDR2 is SMNVEV in the germline V gene (reference sequence). V was pared by 1 base and J by 5 bases, with 7 bases between. This entry is derived from a study of CD8 T cells in ankylosing spondylitis. General study results and limits: Earlier literature documents some of the motif variants in reactive arthritis synovial fluid and blood. Significant enrichment of disease-linked clones was reportedly seen in matched ankylosing spondylitis synovial fluid. Within ankylosing spondylitis blood, a TCR beta motif made up of seven to nine highly homologous variants appeared to be characteristic.

This sequence joins TRBV27 and TRBJ2-3; D not resolved. The receptor was derived from a male donor with ankylosing spondylitis. The sample taken for sequencing was blood, either unsorted or a sorted T cell fraction (not recorded which). The chain's CDR3 is CASSLLPLDTQYF. The DNA for the CDR3 is TGTGCCAGCAGTTTATTGCCGTTAGATACGCAGTATTTT.